These T cell receptor beta chains were read from a single sample in a study of Tregs in tolerant kidney transplant recipients. The assay was immunoSEQ multiplex PCR, and TCRdb's table has in-frame clones only and misses some. The sample lists around 61,000 clones; more than 70% were seen once. Sequencing was performed on CD4+ T cells from blood. These receptors all stem from a human donor in good health. CDR3s include the opening cysteine and the closing phenylalanine or tryptophan. D genes are given only for firm matches. Some rows have no size entry. The others give once, few or many, or a class for an expanded clone.

j_gene | v_gene | d_gene | abundance | CDR3aa | CDR3nt
TRBJ2-7 | TRBV10-3 | TRBD2 | - | CAIRGGTEEQYF | TGTGCCATCAGGGGGGGGACGGAAGAGCAGTACTTC
TRBJ2-1 | TRBV6-5 | - | - | CASSYSFRGGNEQFF | TGTGCCAGCAGTTACTCCTTCCGAGGTGGGAATGAGCAGTTCTTC
TRBJ1-4 | TRBV2 | - | - | CASSSRDLMEKLFF | TGTGCCAGCAGTTCCCGGGACTTGATGGAAAAACTGTTTTTT
TRBJ2-5 | TRBV9 | - | - | CASSATERQEETQYF | TGTGCCAGCAGCGCAACCGAGAGACAGGAAGAGACCCAGTACTTC
TRBJ2-3 | TRBV19 | TRBD2 | - | CATGGRGLDRTDTQYF | TGTGCCACCGGGGGCCGGGGACTAGACCGAACAGATACGCAGTATTTT
TRBJ2-7 | TRBV7-2 | - | once | CASTFEGPSYEQYF | TGTGCCAGCACCTTCGAAGGCCCCTCCTACGAGCAGTACTTC
TRBJ2-2 | TRBV4-2 | TRBD2 | - | CASSSWTSTINTGELFF | TGTGCCAGCAGCTCCTGGACTAGCACAATTAACACCGGGGAGCTGTTTTTT
TRBJ1-2 | TRBV25-1 | - | - | CASSGGTDYYGYTF | TGTGCCAGCAGTGGGGGGACTGACTACTATGGCTACACCTTC
TRBJ2-1 | TRBV4-2 | TRBD2 | - | CASSQVTRGENEQFF | TGTGCCAGCAGCCAAGTTACTCGGGGGGAGAATGAGCAGTTCTTC
TRBJ1-5 | TRBV15 | - | few | CATSIGGEYQPQHF | TGTGCCACCAGCATTGGGGGGGAGTATCAGCCCCAGCATTTT
TRBJ1-1 | TRBV18 | TRBD1 | - | CASSPTTGTGAYMAFF | TGTGCCAGCTCACCAACGACCGGGACAGGGGCCTATATGGCTTTCTTT
TRBJ1-1 | TRBV5-1 | - | - | CASSPSPGLANTEAFF | TGCGCCAGCAGTCCTTCCCCAGGGCTGGCGAACACTGAAGCTTTCTTT
TRBJ2-1 | TRBV6-1 | TRBD1 | - | CASKTGGTYNEQFF | TGTGCCAGCAAGACAGGGGGCACCTACAATGAGCAGTTCTTC
TRBJ2-1 | TRBV7-2 | - | - | CASSLDLGSYNEQFF | TGTGCCAGCAGCTTAGATCTGGGTTCCTACAATGAGCAGTTCTTC
TRBJ1-4 | TRBV6-1 | TRBD1 | - | CASSAPTGANEKLFF | TGTGCCAGCAGTGCTCCGACAGGGGCAAATGAAAAACTGTTTTTT
TRBJ2-5 | TRBV5-6 | - | - | CASSLGSVETQYF | TGTGCCAGCAGCTTGGGGTCTGTGGAGACCCAGTACTTC
TRBJ2-1 | TRBV10-3 | TRBD2 | - | CAISRGLAGNEQFF | TGTGCCATCAGCCGCGGACTAGCGGGGAATGAGCAGTTCTTC
TRBJ1-1 | TRBV6-4 | - | - | CASRGTGSGTEAFF | TGTGCCAGCAGGGGAACAGGGTCGGGCACTGAAGCTTTCTTT
TRBJ2-4 | TRBV12-5 | TRBD1 | medium-sized | CASGLGQGSLAKNIQYF | TGTGCTAGTGGTTTGGGACAGGGGAGTCTAGCCAAAAACATTCAGTACTTC
TRBJ2-7 | TRBV7-2 | - | - | CASSLQGTYEQYF | TGTGCCAGCAGCTTACAGGGGACCTACGAGCAGTACTTC
TRBJ2-7 | TRBV18 | - | - | CASSPGLTNEQYF | TGTGCCAGCTCACCAGGCTTAACCAACGAGCAGTACTTC
TRBJ1-1 | TRBV6-1 | TRBD1 | - | CASSDRTDRGYPEAFF | TGTGCCAGCAGTGACCGAACGGACAGGGGGTACCCTGAAGCTTTCTTT